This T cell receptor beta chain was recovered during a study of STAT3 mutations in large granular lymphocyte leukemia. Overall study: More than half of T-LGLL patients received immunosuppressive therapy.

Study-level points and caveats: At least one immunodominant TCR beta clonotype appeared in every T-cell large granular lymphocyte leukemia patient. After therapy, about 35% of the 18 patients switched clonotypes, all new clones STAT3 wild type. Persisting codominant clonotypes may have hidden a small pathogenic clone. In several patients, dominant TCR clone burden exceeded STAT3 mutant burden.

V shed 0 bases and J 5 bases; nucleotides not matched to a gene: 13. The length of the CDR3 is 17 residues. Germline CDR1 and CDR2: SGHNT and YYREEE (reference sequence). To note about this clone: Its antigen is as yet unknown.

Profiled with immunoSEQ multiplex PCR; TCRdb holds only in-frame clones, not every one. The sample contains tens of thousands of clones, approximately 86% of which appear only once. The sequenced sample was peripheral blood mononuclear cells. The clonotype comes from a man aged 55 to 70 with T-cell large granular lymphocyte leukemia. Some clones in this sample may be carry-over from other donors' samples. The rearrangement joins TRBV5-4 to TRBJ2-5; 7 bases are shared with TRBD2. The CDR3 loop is CASSLEGPAGPWETQYF. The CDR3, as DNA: TGTGCCAGCAGCTTGGAGGGGCCAGCGGGACCCTGGGAGACCCAGTACTTC.